This T cell receptor (beta chain) comes out of a study of T cells after yellow fever vaccination (dated by TCRdb to between 2019 and 2020). Study-level background: The SMART-Seq v4 Ultra Low Input RNA kit was used to prepare libraries from fractions with low cell numbers. To follow T-cell clones before and after both primary and booster YFV17D yellow fever vaccination, bulk TCR alpha and beta repertoires underwent longitudinal sequencing. Two healthy male donors, one aged 18 to 29 and one aged 30 to 40 years, made up the cohort. Blood was drawn at multiple timepoints before and after primary and secondary immunization, with bulk PBMC replicates and cell subsets isolated. General conclusions and limits of the study: Most clones expanded after primary vaccination (about 95% of CD4 and 88% of CD8) were re-detected after the booster, suggesting that broad memory maintenance occurred. Because abundant contaminating clonotypes from the bulk population could be contained in FACS-sorted repertoires, computational filtering was required. Compared with the primary T-cell response, the secondary T-cell response was faster but weaker, reaching its peak on day 5 rather than on day 15. A small fraction of clonotypes showed up in both the CD4 and CD8 compartments, probably as a result of convergent recombination. Because the study included only a couple of donors, the extent to which the findings can be generalized is limited.

Synthesis of TCR cDNA relied on 5'RACE template switching, a step that introduced a universal primer site along with unique molecular identifiers. cDNA synthesis was primed from both the TCR alpha and TCR beta constant segments. Library amplification involved two PCR steps, and the second step added sample barcodes and sequencing adapters. Sequencing of libraries was done on Illumina HiSeq 2500 (2x100 bp) or NovaSeq (2x150 bp). The authors' analysis ran thus. MIGEC was used to demultiplex reads and collapse the reads into UMI consensus sequences, and MiXCR was used for V(D)J alignment. Using edgeR on replicate PBMC samples, clonotypes were called vaccine-responding if FDR was below 0.01 and the log2 fold change was above 5 up to day 15. Each bulk clonotype received a CD4 or CD8 identity based on whether the sequenced CD4 or CD8 repertoire contained that clonotype at higher abundance. Starting from the raw public reads, TCRdb applied fastp trimming at Q25, assembled clones with MiXCR and retained in-frame beta chains. Rows merge per CDR3 protein into single entries with the most common DNA and genes. In this record, the V and J calls reflect TCRdb's handling and not the investigators' own analysis. The sample table holds around 400,000 distinct CDR3 sequences, of which about 9.9% were seen once. The top ten constitute roughly 18% of the sample.

The germline V gene gives CDR1 as MDHEN and CDR2 as SYDVKM. The junction carries 12 bases between V and J, which are trimmed by 6 bases and 3 bases respectively. The cysteine opens and the phenylalanine closes a CDR3 of 14 amino acids. Here the CDR3 DNA is all that survives: 42 bases in frame from base 1. The treatment or condition tag for this specimen amounts to: live attenuated yellow fever vaccine strain. At each blood-draw timepoint, two biological replicates of bulk PBMCs were collected. A standard Ficoll-Paque protocol was used to isolate PBMCs from peripheral blood. TriZol was used to extract RNA from bulk PBMCs, from CD4 and CD8 fractions, and from dextramer-positive and dextramer-negative fractions. This clonotype turned up a few times. What antigen it recognizes has not been identified. No base quality information exists; no much larger clone differs at one position.

This receptor was identified in a man aged 18 to 35 who received the YFV17D yellow fever vaccine. Specimen: PBMCs, collected on the day of the first yellow fever vaccination. The rearranged chain carries TRBV28 and TRBJ2-4; the D gene is not confidently resolved. CDR3 region: CASRKLKGKNIQYF. In nucleotide form, the sequence is TGTGCCAGCAGGAAACTGAAGGGCAAAAACATTCAGTACTTC.